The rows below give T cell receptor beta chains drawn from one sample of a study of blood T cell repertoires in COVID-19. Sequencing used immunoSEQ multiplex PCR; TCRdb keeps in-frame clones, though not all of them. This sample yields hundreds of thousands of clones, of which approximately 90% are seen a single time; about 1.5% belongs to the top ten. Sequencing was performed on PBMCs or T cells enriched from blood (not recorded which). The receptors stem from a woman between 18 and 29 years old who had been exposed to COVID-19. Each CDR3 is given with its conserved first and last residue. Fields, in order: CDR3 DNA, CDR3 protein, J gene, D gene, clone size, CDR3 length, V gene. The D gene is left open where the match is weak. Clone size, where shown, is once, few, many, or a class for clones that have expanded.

DNA: TGTGCCACCAGCACCCCTGGGGACATTACCTACGAGCAGTACTTC; CDR3: CATSTPGDITYEQYF; J: TRBJ2-7; D: NA; size: NA; length: 15; V: TRBV15
DNA: TGTGCCAGCAGTTACTCCCGGGGGGGTGCCGTGCAGTACTTC; CDR3: CASSYSRGGAVQYF; J: TRBJ2-7; D: TRBD2; size: once; length: 14; V: TRBV6-2/TRBV6-3
DNA: TGTGCCAGCTCACCGAACCTGGATACAGGCGCCCCTAGCACAGATACGCAGTATTTT; CDR3: CASSPNLDTGAPSTDTQYF; J: TRBJ2-3; D: NA; size: NA; length: 19; V: TRBV18
DNA: TGTGCCAGCTCACCCAGGGCCAATAACAGGGTACCCTACGAGCAGTACTTC; CDR3: CASSPRANNRVPYEQYF; J: TRBJ2-7; D: NA; size: NA; length: 17; V: TRBV18
DNA: TGTGCCAGCAGCGTAGGGGGGACAGTGGATTCACCCCTCCACTTT; CDR3: CASSVGGTVDSPLHF; J: TRBJ1-6; D: TRBD1; size: NA; length: 15; V: TRBV9
DNA: TGCGCCAGCAGCCAAGAGTTCGGGGATAACAATGAGCAGTTCTTC; CDR3: CASSQEFGDNNEQFF; J: TRBJ2-1; D: NA; size: NA; length: 15; V: TRBV4-3
DNA: TGTGCCAGCAGTCGACAGGAAGGCACTGAAGCTTTCTTT; CDR3: CASSRQEGTEAFF; J: TRBJ1-1; D: NA; size: NA; length: 13; V: TRBV6-4
DNA: TGTGCCAGCGGGGCTGGGAGGGCCTCGGAGACCCAGTACTTC; CDR3: CASGAGRASETQYF; J: TRBJ2-5; D: TRBD2; size: NA; length: 14; V: TRBV2
DNA: TGTGCCAGCAGCCGAGGGGGACAGGGGGCCGGCACCGGGGAGCTGTTTTTT; CDR3: CASSRGGQGAGTGELFF; J: TRBJ2-2; D: TRBD1; size: NA; length: 17; V: TRBV7-8
DNA: TGTGCCAGCAGCTCGGGAACAGATACGCAGTATTTT; CDR3: CASSSGTDTQYF; J: TRBJ2-3; D: NA; size: NA; length: 12; V: TRBV7-3
DNA: TGTGCCAGCAGTTTAGACGGGGTTAACTATGGCTACACCTTC; CDR3: CASSLDGVNYGYTF; J: TRBJ1-2; D: NA; size: NA; length: 14; V: TRBV28
DNA: TGTGCCAGCAGTGGTACCGGGACACCGGCCCAAGAGACCCAGTACTTC; CDR3: CASSGTGTPAQETQYF; J: TRBJ2-5; D: NA; size: NA; length: 16; V: TRBV6-1
DNA: TGTGCCAGCAGTTTGACTAGCGGGAGATACGAGCAGTACTTC; CDR3: CASSLTSGRYEQYF; J: TRBJ2-7; D: TRBD2; size: NA; length: 14; V: TRBV27
DNA: TGTGCCAGCAGTTACGCAAGCGGGGGTAGCTACGAGCAGTACTTC; CDR3: CASSYASGGSYEQYF; J: TRBJ2-7; D: TRBD2; size: NA; length: 15; V: TRBV6-5
DNA: TGTGCCAGCAGCTTAATTGAGGTCTCCTGGGAAGCTTTCTTT; CDR3: CASSLIEVSWEAFF; J: TRBJ1-1; D: NA; size: once; length: 14; V: TRBV13
DNA: TGTGCCAGCAGTACTAAGACTAGCCTCTCCTACGAGCAGTACTTC; CDR3: CASSTKTSLSYEQYF; J: TRBJ2-7; D: TRBD2; size: NA; length: 15; V: TRBV28
DNA: TGTGCCAGCAGAATACAGGAGGGAAATGGCTACACCTTC; CDR3: CASRIQEGNGYTF; J: TRBJ1-2; D: NA; size: NA; length: 13; V: TRBV2
DNA: TGTGCCAGCACCCGACTAGCGGGGGAGTACACCGGGGAGCTGTTTTTT; CDR3: CASTRLAGEYTGELFF; J: TRBJ2-2; D: TRBD2; size: NA; length: 16; V: TRBV27
DNA: TGTGCCAGCAGCCAGAACAGGGTCCAGCCCCAGCATTTT; CDR3: CASSQNRVQPQHF; J: TRBJ1-5; D: NA; size: NA; length: 13; V: TRBV3-1/TRBV3-2
DNA: TGTGCCAAACCGGGACTACACAATGAGCAGTTCTTC; CDR3: CAKPGLHNEQFF; J: TRBJ2-1; D: TRBD2; size: once; length: 12; V: TRBV14
DNA: TGCGCCAGCCAAACTACAGGGGAGGTTGGGGAAAAACTGTTTTTT; CDR3: CASQTTGEVGEKLFF; J: TRBJ1-4; D: TRBD1; size: NA; length: 15; V: TRBV5-1
DNA: TGTGCCAGTAGTAGGGAGCCGGGACAGCAGCGGAATCAGCCCCAGCATTTT; CDR3: CASSREPGQQRNQPQHF; J: TRBJ1-5; D: TRBD1; size: NA; length: 17; V: TRBV19
DNA: TGCGCCAGCAGCTTGGGAGACAGGGCAGGCCAAGAGACCCAGTACTTC; CDR3: CASSLGDRAGQETQYF; J: TRBJ2-5; D: TRBD1; size: NA; length: 16; V: TRBV5-1
DNA: TGTGCCAGTCTGGGACTGTTGAACACTGAAGCTTTCTTT; CDR3: CASLGLLNTEAFF; J: TRBJ1-1; D: NA; size: NA; length: 13; V: TRBV19
DNA: TGCGCCAGCAGTAGAATGAGAAACACTGAAGCTTTCTTT; CDR3: CASSRMRNTEAFF; J: TRBJ1-1; D: NA; size: NA; length: 13; V: TRBV10-1
DNA: TGCAGCGTTGAAAGGTCTCAGGGGGCGCAAGGCTACACCTTT; CDR3: CSVERSQGAQGYTF; J: TRBJ1-2; D: TRBD1; size: NA; length: 14; V: TRBV29-1
DNA: TGTGCCAGCAGTTTGCCAGCCTATAATTCACCCCTCCACTTT; CDR3: CASSLPAYNSPLHF; J: TRBJ1-6; D: NA; size: NA; length: 14; V: TRBV28
DNA: TGTGCCAGCAGCTCCGGACAGGGGCAAGAGACCCAGTACTTC; CDR3: CASSSGQGQETQYF; J: TRBJ2-5; D: TRBD1; size: once; length: 14; V: TRBV5-6
DNA: TGTGCCAGCAGGTTGGGTTTAGCTACAATTCGCACTGAAGCTTTCTTT; CDR3: CASRLGLATIRTEAFF; J: TRBJ1-1; D: NA; size: NA; length: 16; V: TRBV21-1
DNA: TGTGCCAGCAGCCAAGCGGGACAGGCCTATGGCTACACCTTC; CDR3: CASSQAGQAYGYTF; J: TRBJ1-2; D: TRBD1; size: NA; length: 14; V: TRBV3-1/TRBV3-2
DNA: TGTGCCAGCAGCTACGGACTAGCGCCCACCTACGAGCAGTACTTC; CDR3: CASSYGLAPTYEQYF; J: TRBJ2-7; D: TRBD2; size: NA; length: 15; V: TRBV3-1/TRBV3-2
DNA: TGTGCCAGTAGTATAGGGCAGGGGGCGCGTAATCAGCCCCAGCATTTT; CDR3: CASSIGQGARNQPQHF; J: TRBJ1-5; D: TRBD1; size: NA; length: 16; V: TRBV19
DNA: TGTGCCAGCAGGCCCGGACAGTTTGGCTACACCTTC; CDR3: CASRPGQFGYTF; J: TRBJ1-2; D: NA; size: NA; length: 12; V: TRBV28
DNA: TGTGCCAGCAGTAAGACAGGGGGCTTCGAGACCCAGTACTTC; CDR3: CASSKTGGFETQYF; J: TRBJ2-5; D: TRBD1; size: NA; length: 14; V: TRBV6-5
DNA: TGTGCCAGCAGTTACTCTTTAGCAGCAAGCTCCTACGAGCAGTACTTC; CDR3: CASSYSLAASSYEQYF; J: TRBJ2-7; D: NA; size: NA; length: 16; V: TRBV6-5
DNA: TGTGCCAGCAGCCCTCCTGGACAGATCAATGAGCAGTTCTTC; CDR3: CASSPPGQINEQFF; J: TRBJ2-1; D: NA; size: NA; length: 14; V: TRBV3-1/TRBV3-2
DNA: TGTGCCAGCAGCCAAGCTCTCTCGACAGGGAATCAATATGGCTACACCTTC; CDR3: CASSQALSTGNQYGYTF; J: TRBJ1-2; D: TRBD1; size: NA; length: 17; V: TRBV3-1/TRBV3-2
DNA: TGTGCCAGCAGGGTCGTCCAGGGCCTAGGGGCCTACGAGCAGTACTTC; CDR3: CASRVVQGLGAYEQYF; J: TRBJ2-7; D: NA; size: NA; length: 16; V: TRBV11-2
DNA: TGTGCCAGCTCCCCTGGGGGGAGCTACAATGAGCAGTTCTTC; CDR3: CASSPGGSYNEQFF; J: TRBJ2-1; D: NA; size: NA; length: 14; V: TRBV5-6
DNA: TGTGCCAGCAGTTCCGACAGGTACGAGCAGTACTTC; CDR3: CASSSDRYEQYF; J: TRBJ2-7; D: NA; size: few; length: 12; V: TRBV12-3/TRBV12-4
DNA: TGTGCCAGCAGTTTTTCAGGACAGGGGGCCTACAATGAGCAGTTCTTC; CDR3: CASSFSGQGAYNEQFF; J: TRBJ2-1; D: TRBD1; size: NA; length: 16; V: TRBV27
DNA: TGTGCCAGCAGCCCCCTAGCGGGAGTCCCCTACGAGCAGTACTTC; CDR3: CASSPLAGVPYEQYF; J: TRBJ2-7; D: TRBD2; size: NA; length: 15; V: TRBV14
DNA: TGTGCCATCAGTGAGGCAGGGGCGGTGACTGAAGCTTTCTTT; CDR3: CAISEAGAVTEAFF; J: TRBJ1-1; D: NA; size: NA; length: 14; V: TRBV10-3
DNA: TGCGCCAGCAGTGAGCAGGGACAGTTAGCTTTCTTT; CDR3: CASSEQGQLAFF; J: TRBJ1-1; D: TRBD1; size: NA; length: 12; V: TRBV10-2
DNA: TGTGCCAGCAGTGGGGAGCCCGACGGTTTTAGGTATGGCTACACCTTC; CDR3: CASSGEPDGFRYGYTF; J: TRBJ1-2; D: NA; size: NA; length: 16; V: TRBV28
DNA: TGTGCCAGCAGCTTAGGGGACAGCAGCAATCAGCCCCAGCATTTT; CDR3: CASSLGDSSNQPQHF; J: TRBJ1-5; D: TRBD1; size: NA; length: 15; V: TRBV7-2
DNA: TGTGCCAGCAGTCCTAATACAGGGTTAGAGACCCAGTACTTC; CDR3: CASSPNTGLETQYF; J: TRBJ2-5; D: NA; size: NA; length: 14; V: TRBV6-5
DNA: TGTGCCAGCAGGCGACAGAACTCCTACGAGCAGTACTTC; CDR3: CASRRQNSYEQYF; J: TRBJ2-7; D: NA; size: NA; length: 13; V: TRBV27
DNA: TGTGCCAGCAGCCGTCTCATTAATCGGAATGAAAAACTGTTTTTT; CDR3: CASSRLINRNEKLFF; J: TRBJ1-4; D: NA; size: NA; length: 15; V: TRBV7-9
DNA: TGTGCCAGCAGCTCTTCAGGGGTGGCTAACTATGGCTACACCTTC; CDR3: CASSSSGVANYGYTF; J: TRBJ1-2; D: NA; size: NA; length: 15; V: TRBV11-2